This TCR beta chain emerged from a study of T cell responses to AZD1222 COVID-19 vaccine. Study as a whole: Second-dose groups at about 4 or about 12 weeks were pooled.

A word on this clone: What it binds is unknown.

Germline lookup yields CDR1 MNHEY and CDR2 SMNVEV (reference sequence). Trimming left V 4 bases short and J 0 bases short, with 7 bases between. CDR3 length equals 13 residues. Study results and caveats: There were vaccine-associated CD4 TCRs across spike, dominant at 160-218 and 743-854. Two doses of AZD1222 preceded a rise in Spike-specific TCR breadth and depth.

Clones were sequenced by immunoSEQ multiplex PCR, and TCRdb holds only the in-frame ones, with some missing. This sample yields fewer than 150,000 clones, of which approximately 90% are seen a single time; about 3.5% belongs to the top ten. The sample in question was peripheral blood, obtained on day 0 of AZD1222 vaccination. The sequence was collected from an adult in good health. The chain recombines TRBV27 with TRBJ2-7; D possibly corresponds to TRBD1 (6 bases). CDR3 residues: CASSWTDSYEQYF. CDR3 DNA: TGTGCCAGCAGTTGGACAGACTCCTACGAGCAGTACTTC.